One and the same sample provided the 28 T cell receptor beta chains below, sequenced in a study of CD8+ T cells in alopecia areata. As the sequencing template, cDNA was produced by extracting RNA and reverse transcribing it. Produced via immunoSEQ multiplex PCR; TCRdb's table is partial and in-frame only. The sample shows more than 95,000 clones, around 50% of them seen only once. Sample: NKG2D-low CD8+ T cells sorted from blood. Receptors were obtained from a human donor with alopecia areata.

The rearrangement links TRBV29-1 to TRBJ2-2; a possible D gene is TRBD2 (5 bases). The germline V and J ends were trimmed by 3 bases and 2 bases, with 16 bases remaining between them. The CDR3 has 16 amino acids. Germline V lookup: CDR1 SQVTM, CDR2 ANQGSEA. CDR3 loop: CSVDGVPGRNTGELFF. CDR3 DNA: TGCAGCGTTGATGGGGTCCCTGGGAGAAACACCGGGGAGCTGTTTTTT.

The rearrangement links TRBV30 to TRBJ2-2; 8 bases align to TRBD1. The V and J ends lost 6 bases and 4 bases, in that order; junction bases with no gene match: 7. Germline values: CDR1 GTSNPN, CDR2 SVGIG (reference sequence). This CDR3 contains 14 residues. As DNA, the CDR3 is TGTGCCTGCGACAGGACAGGGTCCACCGGGGAGCTGTTTTTT. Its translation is CACDRTGSTGELFF.

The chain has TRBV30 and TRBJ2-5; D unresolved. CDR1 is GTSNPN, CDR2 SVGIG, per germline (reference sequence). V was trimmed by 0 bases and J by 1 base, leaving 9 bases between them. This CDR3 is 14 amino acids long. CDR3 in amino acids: CAWSVGVTQETQYF. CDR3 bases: TGTGCCTGGAGTGTCGGTGTAACCCAAGAGACCCAGTACTTC. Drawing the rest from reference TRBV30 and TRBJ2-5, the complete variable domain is SQTIHQWPATLVQPVGSPLSLECTVEGTSNPNLYWYRQAAGRGLQLLFYSVGIGQISSEVPQNLSASRPQDRQFILSSKKLLLSDSGFYLCAWSVGVTQETQYFGPGTRLLVL.

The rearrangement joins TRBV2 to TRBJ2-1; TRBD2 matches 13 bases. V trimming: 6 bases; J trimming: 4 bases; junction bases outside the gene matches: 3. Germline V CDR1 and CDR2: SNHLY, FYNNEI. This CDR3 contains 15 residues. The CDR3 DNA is TGTGCCAGCAGGACTAGCGGGGGGTCTTACAATGAGCAGTTCTTC. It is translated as CASRTSGGSYNEQFF.

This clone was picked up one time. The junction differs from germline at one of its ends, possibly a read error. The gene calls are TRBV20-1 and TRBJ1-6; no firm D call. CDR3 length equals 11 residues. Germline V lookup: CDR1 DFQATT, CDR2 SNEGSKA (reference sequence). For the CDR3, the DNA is TGCAGTGCTAGATTGGGCGTTACTCCCTACTTT. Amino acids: CSARLGVTPYF.

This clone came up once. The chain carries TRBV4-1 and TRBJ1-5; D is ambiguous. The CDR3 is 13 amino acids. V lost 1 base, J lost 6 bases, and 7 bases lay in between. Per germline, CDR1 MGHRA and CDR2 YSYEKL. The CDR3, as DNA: TGCGCCAGCAGCCAAGGGAGGGCTCAGCCCCAGCATTTT. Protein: CASSQGRAQPQHF.

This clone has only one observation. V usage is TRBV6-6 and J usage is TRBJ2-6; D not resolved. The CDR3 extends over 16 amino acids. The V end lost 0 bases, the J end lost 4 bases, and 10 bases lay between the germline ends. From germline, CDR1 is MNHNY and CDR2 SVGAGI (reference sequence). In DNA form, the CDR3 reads TGTGCCAGCAGTTACTCGTTAGGCCCCGGGGCCAACGTCCTGACTTTC. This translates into CASSYSLGPGANVLTF.

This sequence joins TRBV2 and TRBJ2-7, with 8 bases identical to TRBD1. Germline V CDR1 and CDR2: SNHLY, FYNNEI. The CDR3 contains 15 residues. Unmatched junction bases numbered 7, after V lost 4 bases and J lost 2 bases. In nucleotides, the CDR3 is TGTGCCAGCAGTGGTTTAGGACAGGGACCCTACGAGCAGTACTTC. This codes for CASSGLGQGPYEQYF.

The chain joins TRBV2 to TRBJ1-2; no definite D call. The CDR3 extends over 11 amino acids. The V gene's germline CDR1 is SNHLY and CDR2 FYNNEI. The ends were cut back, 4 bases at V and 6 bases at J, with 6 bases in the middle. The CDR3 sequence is CASSGNDGYTF. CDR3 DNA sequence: TGTGCCAGCAGTGGAAATGATGGCTACACCTTC.

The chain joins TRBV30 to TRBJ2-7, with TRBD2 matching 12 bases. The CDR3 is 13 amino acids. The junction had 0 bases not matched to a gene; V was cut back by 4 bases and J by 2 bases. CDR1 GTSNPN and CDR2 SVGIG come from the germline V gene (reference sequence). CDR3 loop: CAWTSGGAYEQYF. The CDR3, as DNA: TGTGCCTGGACTAGCGGGGGGGCCTACGAGCAGTACTTC. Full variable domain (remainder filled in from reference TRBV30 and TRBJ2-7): SQTIHQWPATLVQPVGSPLSLECTVEGTSNPNLYWYRQAAGRGLQLLFYSVGIGQISSEVPQNLSASRPQDRQFILSSKKLLLSDSGFYLCAWTSGGAYEQYFGPGTRLTVT.

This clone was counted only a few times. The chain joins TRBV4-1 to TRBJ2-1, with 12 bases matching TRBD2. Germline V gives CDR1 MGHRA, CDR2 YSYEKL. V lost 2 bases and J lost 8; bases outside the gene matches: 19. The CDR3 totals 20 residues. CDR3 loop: CASSQRAGTSGFWDTDEQFF. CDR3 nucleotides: TGCGCCAGCAGCCAACGCGCCGGGACTAGCGGGTTTTGGGATACGGATGAGCAGTTCTTC.

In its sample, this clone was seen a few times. The CDR3 nucleotides read TGTGCCTGGAGTGGGGGGACAGGGTACGAGCAGTACTTC. Protein: CAWSGGTGYEQYF. The V call is TRBV30, the J call TRBJ2-7; 9 nucleotides match TRBD1. The junction had 2 bases not matched to a gene; V was cut back by 1 base and J by 4 bases. Germline loops: CDR1 GTSNPN, CDR2 SVGIG (reference sequence). The CDR3 consists of 13 residues.

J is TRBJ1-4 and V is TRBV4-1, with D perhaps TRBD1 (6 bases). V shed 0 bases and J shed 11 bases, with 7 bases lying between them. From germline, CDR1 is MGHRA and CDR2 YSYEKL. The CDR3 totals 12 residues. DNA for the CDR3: TGCGCCAGCAGCCAAGATGGGGGCAAACTGTTTTTT. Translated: CASSQDGGKLFF.

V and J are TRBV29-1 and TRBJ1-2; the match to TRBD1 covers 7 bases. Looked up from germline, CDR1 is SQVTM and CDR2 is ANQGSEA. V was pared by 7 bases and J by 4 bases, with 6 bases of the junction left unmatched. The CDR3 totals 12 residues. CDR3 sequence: CSAWTGSYGYTF. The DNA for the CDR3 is TGCAGCGCTTGGACAGGTAGCTATGGCTACACCTTC.

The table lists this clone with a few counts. CDR3 nucleotide sequence: TGTGCCAGCAGTGACCCACCCAATGAGCAGTTCTTC. This encodes CASSDPPNEQFF. This sequence joins TRBV6-4 and TRBJ2-1, with D uncertain. The CDR3 consists of 12 residues. CDR1 is MRHNA, CDR2 SNTAGT, per germline. Trimming took 2 bases from V and 6 from J, leaving 5 bases between them.

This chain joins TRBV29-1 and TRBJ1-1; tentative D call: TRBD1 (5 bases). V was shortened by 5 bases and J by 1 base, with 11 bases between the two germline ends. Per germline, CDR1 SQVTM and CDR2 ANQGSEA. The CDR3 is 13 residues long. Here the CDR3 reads CSVLTGENTEAFF. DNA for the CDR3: TGCAGCGTTCTCACAGGCGAGAACACTGAAGCTTTCTTT.

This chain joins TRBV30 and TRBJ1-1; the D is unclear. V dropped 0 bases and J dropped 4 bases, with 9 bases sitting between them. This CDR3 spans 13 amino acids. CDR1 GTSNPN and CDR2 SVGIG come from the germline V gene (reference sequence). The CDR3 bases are TGTGCCTGGAGTGTACTAGGGCGCACTGAAGCTTTCTTT. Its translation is CAWSVLGRTEAFF.

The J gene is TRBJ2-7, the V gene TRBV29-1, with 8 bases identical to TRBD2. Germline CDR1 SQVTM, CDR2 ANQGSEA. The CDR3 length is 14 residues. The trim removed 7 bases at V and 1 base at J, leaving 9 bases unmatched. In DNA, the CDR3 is TGCAGCGCTGGCTTCGCGGGAGGTTCCTACGAGCAGTACTTC. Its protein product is CSAGFAGGSYEQYF.

This chain's CDR3 is CASSVWGSPGNTIYF. The CDR3 nucleotides read TGTGCCAGCAGCGTTTGGGGCAGTCCTGGAAACACCATATATTTT. The rearrangement uses TRBV9 and TRBJ1-3, with D possibly matching TRBD1 (5 bases). Germline CDR1 and CDR2: SGDLS and YYNGEE. This CDR3 comprises 15 residues. Trimming removed 2 bases from V and 2 bases from J, with 11 bases in between. The full variable domain, rest sourced from reference TRBV9 and TRBJ1-3, is DSGVTQTPKHLITATGQRVTLRCSPRSGDLSVYWYQQSLDQGLQFLIQYYNGEERAKGNILERFSAQQFPDLHSELNLSSLELGDSALYFCASSVWGSPGNTIYFGEGSWLTVV.

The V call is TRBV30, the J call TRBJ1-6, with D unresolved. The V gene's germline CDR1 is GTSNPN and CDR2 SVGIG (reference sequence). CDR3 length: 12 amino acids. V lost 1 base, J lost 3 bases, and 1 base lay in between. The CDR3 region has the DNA TGTGCCTGGAGTGACTATAATTCACCCCTCCACTTT. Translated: CAWSDYNSPLHF.

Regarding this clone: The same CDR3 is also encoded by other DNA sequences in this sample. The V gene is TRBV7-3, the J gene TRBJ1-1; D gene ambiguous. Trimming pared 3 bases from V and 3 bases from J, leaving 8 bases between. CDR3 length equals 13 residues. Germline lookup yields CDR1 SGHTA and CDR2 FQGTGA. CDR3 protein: CASSFGGDTEAFF. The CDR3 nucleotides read TGTGCCAGCAGCTTCGGAGGTGACACTGAAGCTTTCTTT.

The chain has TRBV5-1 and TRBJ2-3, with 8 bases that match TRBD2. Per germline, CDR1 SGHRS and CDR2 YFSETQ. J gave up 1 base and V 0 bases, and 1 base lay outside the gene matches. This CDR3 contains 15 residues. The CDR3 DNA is TGCGCCAGCAGCTTGGAACTAGCGGGCACAGATACGCAGTATTTT. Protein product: CASSLELAGTDTQYF.

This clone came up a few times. The CDR3 DNA is TGCGCCAGCAGCCAATACACAGATACGCAGTATTTT. Its protein is CASSQYTDTQYF. This chain links TRBV4-1 with TRBJ2-3; the D is unclear. V gave up 2 bases and J gave up 2 bases, with 2 bases separating them. The germline V gene has CDR1 MGHRA and CDR2 YSYEKL. This CDR3 region has 12 residues.

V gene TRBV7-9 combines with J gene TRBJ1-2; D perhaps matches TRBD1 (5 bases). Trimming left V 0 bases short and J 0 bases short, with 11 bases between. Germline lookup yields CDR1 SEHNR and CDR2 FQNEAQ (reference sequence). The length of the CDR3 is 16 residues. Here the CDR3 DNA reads TGTGCCAGCAGCTTAGCGAAACAGGCAGCTAACTATGGCTACACCTTC. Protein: CASSLAKQAANYGYTF.

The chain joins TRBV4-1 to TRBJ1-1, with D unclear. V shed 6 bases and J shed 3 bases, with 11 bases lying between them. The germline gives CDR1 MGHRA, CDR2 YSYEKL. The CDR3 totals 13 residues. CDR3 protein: CASSRQSYTEAFF. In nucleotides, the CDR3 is TGCGCCAGCAGTAGGCAGTCGTACACTGAAGCTTTCTTT.

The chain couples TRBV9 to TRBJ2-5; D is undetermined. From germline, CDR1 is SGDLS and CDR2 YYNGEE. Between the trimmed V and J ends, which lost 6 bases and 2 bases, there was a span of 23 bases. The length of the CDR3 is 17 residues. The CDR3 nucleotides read TGTGCCAGCACCCTGGGGTCAGGCCAGGTGGTACAAGAGACCCAGTACTTC. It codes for CASTLGSGQVVQETQYF.

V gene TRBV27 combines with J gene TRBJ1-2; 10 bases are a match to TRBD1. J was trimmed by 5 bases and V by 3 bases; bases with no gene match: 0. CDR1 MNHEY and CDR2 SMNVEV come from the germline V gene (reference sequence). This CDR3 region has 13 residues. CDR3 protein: CASSLGQGYGYTF. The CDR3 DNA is TGTGCCAGCAGTTTGGGACAGGGGTATGGCTACACCTTC.

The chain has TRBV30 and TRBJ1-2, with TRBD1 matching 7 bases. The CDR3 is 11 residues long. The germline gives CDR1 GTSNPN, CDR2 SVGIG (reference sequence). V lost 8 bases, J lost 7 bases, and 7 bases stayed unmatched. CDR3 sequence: CARDRVRGYTF. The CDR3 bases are TGTGCCCGTGACAGGGTTCGTGGCTACACCTTC. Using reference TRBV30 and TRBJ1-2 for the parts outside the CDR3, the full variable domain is SQTIHQWPATLVQPVGSPLSLECTVEGTSNPNLYWYRQAAGRGLQLLFYSVGIGQISSEVPQNLSASRPQDRQFILSSKKLLLSDSGFYLCARDRVRGYTFGSGTRLTVV.